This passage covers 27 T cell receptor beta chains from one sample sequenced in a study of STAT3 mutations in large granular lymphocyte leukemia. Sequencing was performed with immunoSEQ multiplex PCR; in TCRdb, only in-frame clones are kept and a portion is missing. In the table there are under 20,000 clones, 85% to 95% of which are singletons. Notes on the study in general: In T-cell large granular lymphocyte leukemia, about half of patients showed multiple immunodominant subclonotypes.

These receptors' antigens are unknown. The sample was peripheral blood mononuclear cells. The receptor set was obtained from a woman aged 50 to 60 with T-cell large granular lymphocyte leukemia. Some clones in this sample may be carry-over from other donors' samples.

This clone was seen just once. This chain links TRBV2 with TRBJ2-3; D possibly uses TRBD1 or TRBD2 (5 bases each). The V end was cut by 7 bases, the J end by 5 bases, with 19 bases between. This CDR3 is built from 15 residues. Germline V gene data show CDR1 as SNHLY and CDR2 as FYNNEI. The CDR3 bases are TGTGCCAGCACGGGAAATGGGGGACCGCAAGATACGCAGTATTTT. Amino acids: CASTGNGGPQDTQYF.

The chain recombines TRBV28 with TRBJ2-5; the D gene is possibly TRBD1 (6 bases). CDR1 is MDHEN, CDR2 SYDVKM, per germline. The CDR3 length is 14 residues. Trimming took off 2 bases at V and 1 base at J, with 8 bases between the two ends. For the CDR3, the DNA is TGTGCCAGCAGTTTAGTGGGGGCCCAAGAGACCCAGTACTTC. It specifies CASSLVGAQETQYF.

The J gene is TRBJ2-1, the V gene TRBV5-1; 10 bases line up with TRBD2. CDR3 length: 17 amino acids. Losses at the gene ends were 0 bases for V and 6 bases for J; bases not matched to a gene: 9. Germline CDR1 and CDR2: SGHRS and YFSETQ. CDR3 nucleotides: TGCGCCAGCAGCTTGGCTGTTCGGACTAGCGGATTCAATGAGCAGTTCTTC. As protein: CASSLAVRTSGFNEQFF.

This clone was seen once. The DNA for the CDR3 is TGTGCCAGCAGTTCAGGCGGGAGCTATGGCTACACCTTC. It yields the protein CASSSGGSYGYTF. This sequence joins TRBV28 and TRBJ1-2; D not resolved. This CDR3 is built from 13 residues. Trimming pared 4 bases from V and 4 bases from J, leaving 10 bases between. In germline, CDR1 is MDHEN, CDR2 SYDVKM.

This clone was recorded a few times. The CDR3 reads CSAIGQGYTF. DNA for the CDR3: TGCAGTGCTATCGGACAGGGCTACACCTTC. The chain employs TRBV20-1 and TRBJ1-2, with a tentative D call TRBD1 (6 bases). CDR1 and CDR2 from the germline V gene are DFQATT and SNEGSKA (reference sequence). This CDR3 has 10 residues. V lost 4 bases to trimming and J lost 8 bases, with 8 bases between them.

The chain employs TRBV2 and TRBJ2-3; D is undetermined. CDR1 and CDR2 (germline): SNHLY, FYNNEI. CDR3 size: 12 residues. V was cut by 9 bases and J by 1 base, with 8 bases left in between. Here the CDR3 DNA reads TGTGCCAGTTCGTCCGGCACAGATACGCAGTATTTT. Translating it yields CASSSGTDTQYF.

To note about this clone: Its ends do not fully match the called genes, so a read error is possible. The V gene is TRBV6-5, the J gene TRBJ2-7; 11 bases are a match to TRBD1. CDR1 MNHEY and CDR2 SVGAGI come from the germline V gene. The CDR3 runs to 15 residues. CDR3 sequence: CASSTGQGAPVRQDF. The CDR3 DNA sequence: TGTGCCAGCAGTACAGGACAGGGGGCGCCGGTTCGCCAGGACTTC.

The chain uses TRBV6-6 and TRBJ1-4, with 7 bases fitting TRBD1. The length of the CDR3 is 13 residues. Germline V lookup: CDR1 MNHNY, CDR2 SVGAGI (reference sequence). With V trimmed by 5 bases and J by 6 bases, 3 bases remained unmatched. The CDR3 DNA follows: TGTGCCAGCAGTACCGACAGGGATGAAAAACTGTTTTTT. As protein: CASSTDRDEKLFF.

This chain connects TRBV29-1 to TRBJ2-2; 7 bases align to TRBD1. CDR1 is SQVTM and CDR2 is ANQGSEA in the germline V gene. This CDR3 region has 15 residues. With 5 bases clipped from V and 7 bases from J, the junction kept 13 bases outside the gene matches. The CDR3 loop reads CSVRQPGQMGGELFF. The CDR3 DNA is TGCAGCGTTCGTCAACCGGGACAGATGGGCGGGGAGCTGTTTTTT.

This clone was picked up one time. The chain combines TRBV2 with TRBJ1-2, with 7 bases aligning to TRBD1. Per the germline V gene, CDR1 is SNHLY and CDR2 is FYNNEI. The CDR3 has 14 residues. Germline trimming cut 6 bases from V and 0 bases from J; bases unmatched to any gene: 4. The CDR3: CASSPGQANYGYTF. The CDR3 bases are TGTGCCAGCAGCCCAGGACAGGCTAACTATGGCTACACCTTC.

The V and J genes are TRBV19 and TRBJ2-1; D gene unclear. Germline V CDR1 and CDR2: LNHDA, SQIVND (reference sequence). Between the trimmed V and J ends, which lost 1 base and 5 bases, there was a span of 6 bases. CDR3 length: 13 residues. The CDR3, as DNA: TGTGCCAGTAGTATAGGCTATAACAATGAGCAGTTCTTC. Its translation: CASSIGYNNEQFF.

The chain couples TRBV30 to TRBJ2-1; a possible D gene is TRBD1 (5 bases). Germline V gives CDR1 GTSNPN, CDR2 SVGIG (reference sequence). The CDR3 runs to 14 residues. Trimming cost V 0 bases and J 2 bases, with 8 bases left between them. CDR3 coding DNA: TGTGCCTGGAGTGTAAAGGGGCCCTACAATGAGCAGTTCTTC. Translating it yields CAWSVKGPYNEQFF. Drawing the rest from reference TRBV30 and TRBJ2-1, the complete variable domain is SQTIHQWPATLVQPVGSPLSLECTVEGTSNPNLYWYRQAAGRGLQLLFYSVGIGQISSEVPQNLSASRPQDRQFILSSKKLLLSDSGFYLCAWSVKGPYNEQFFGPGTRLTVL.

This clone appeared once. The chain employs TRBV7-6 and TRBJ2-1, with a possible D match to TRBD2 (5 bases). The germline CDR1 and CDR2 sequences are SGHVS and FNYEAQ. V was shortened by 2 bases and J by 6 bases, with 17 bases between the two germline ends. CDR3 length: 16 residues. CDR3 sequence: CASSLHLSKGANEQFF. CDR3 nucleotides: TGTGCCAGCAGCTTACATCTTTCTAAGGGAGCCAATGAGCAGTTCTTC.

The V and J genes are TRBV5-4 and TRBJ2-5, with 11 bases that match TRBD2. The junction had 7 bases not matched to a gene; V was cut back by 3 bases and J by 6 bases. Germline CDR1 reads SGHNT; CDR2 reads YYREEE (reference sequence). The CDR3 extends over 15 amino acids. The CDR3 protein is CASSSVAGGPQTQYF. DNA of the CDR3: TGTGCCAGCAGCTCCGTAGCGGGAGGGCCACAGACCCAGTACTTC.

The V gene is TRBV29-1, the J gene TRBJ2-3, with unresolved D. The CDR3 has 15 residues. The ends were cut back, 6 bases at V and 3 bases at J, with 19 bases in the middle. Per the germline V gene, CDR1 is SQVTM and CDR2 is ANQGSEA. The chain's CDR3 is CSVRRVLQGTDTQYF. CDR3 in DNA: TGCAGCGTCCGCCGTGTCCTCCAAGGGACAGATACGCAGTATTTT.

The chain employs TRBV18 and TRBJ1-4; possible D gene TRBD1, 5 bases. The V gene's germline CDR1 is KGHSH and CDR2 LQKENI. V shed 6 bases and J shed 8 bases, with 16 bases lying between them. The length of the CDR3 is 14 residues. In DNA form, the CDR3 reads TGTGCCAGCTCGGCCTCTAGAGGGGAGGAAAAACTGTTTTTT. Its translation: CASSASRGEEKLFF.

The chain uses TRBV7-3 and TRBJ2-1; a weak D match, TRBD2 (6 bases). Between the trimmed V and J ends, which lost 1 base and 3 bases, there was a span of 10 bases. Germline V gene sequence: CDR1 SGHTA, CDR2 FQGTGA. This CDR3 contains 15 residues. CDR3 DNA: TGTGCCAGCAGCTTAATTGCGGGACGCTACAATGAGCAGTTCTTC. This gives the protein CASSLIAGRYNEQFF.

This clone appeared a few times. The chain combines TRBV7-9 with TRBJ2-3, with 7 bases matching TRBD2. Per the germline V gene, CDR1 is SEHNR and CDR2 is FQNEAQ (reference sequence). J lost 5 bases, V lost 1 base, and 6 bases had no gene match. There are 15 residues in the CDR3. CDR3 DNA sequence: TGTGCCAGCAGCTTAGGTCCGGGAGGTCAAGATACGCAGTATTTT. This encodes CASSLGPGGQDTQYF.

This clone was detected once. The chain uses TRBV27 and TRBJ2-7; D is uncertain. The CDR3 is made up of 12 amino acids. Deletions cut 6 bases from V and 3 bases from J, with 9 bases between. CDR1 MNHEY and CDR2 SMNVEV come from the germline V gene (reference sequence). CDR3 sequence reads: CASSLHFYEQYF. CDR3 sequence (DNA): TGTGCCAGCAGCTTACATTTCTACGAGCAGTACTTC.

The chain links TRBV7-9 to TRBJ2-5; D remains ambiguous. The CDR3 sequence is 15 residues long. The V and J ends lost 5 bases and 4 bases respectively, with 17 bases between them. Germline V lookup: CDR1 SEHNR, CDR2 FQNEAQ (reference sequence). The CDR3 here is CASSQPMGIRETQYF. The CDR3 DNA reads TGTGCCAGCAGCCAACCAATGGGGATACGAGAGACCCAGTACTTC. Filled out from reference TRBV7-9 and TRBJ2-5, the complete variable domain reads DTGVSQNPRHKITKRGQNVTFRCDPISEHNRLYWYRQTLGQGPEFLTYFQNEAQLEKSRLLSDRFSAERPKGSFSTLEIQRTEQGDSAMYLCASSQPMGIRETQYFGPGTRLLVL.

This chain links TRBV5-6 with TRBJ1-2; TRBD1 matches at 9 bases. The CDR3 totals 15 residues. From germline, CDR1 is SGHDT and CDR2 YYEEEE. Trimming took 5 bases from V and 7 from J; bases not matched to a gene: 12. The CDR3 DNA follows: TGTGCCAGCAGTTTCGCCACAGGGGGCGAAGGTGGCTACACCTTC. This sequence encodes CASSFATGGEGGYTF.

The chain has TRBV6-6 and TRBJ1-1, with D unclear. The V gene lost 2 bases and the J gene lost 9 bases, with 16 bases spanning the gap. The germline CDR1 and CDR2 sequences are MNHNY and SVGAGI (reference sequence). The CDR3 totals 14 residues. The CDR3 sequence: CASSYADARGKAFF. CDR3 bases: TGTGCCAGCAGTTACGCGGACGCCCGGGGAAAAGCTTTCTTT.

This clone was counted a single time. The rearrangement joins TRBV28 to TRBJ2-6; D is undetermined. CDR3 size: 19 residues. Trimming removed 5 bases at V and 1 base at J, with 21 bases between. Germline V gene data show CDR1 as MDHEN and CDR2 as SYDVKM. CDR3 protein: CASSRPRFRAPSGANVLTF. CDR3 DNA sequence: TGTGCCAGCAGTCGGCCAAGGTTTAGGGCGCCTTCTGGGGCCAACGTCCTGACTTTC.

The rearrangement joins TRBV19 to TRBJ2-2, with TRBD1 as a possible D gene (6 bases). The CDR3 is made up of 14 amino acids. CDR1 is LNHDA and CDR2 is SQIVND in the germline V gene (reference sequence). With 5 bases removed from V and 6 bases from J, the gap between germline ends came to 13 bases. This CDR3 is CASSSRGYAGELFF. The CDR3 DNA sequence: TGTGCCAGTAGTTCGAGGGGGTACGCCGGGGAGCTGTTTTTT. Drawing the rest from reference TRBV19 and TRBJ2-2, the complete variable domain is DGGITQSPKYLFRKEGQNVTLSCEQNLNHDAMYWYRQDPGQGLRLIYYSQIVNDFQKGDIAEGYSVSREKKESFPLTVTSAQKNPTAFYLCASSSRGYAGELFFGEGSRLTVL.

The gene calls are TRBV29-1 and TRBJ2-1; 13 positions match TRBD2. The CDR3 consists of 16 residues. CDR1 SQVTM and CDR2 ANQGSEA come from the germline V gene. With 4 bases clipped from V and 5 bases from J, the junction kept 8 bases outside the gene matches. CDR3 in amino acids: CSVGSLGTSGNNEQFF. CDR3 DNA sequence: TGCAGCGTTGGTTCGCTCGGGACTAGCGGGAACAATGAGCAGTTCTTC.

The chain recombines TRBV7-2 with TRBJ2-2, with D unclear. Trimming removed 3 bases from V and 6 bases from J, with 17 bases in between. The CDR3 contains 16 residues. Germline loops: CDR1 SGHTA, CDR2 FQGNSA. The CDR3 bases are TGTGCCAGCAGCTTGTTTGCTCGTGCTATACCCGGGGAGCTGTTTTTT. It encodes CASSLFARAIPGELFF.

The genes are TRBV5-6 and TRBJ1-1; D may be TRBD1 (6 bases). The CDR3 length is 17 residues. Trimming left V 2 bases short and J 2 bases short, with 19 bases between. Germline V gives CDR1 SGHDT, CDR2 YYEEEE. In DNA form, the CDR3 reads TGTGCCAGCAGCTTTAGGGCTTCACAGGGCCACAACACTGAAGCTTTCTTT. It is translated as CASSFRASQGHNTEAFF.